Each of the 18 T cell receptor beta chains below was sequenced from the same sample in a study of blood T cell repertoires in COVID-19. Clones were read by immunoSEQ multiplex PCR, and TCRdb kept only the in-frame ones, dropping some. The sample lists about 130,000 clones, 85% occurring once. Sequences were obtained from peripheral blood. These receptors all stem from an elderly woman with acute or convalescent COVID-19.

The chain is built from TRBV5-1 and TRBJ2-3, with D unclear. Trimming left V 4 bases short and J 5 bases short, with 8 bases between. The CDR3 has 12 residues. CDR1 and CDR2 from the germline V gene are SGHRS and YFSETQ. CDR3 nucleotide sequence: TGCGCCAGCAGCCCGAACGGAGATACGCAGTATTTT. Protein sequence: CASSPNGDTQYF. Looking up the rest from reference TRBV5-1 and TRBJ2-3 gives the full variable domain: KAGVTQTPRYLIKTRGQQVTLSCSPISGHRSVSWYQQTPGQGLQFLFEYFSETQRNKGNFPGRFSGRQFSNSRSEMNVSTLELGDSALYLCASSPNGDTQYFGPGTRLTVL.

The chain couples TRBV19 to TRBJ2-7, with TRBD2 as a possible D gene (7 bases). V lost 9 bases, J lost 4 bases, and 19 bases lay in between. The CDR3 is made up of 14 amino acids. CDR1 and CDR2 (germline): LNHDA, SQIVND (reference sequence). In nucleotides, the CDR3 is TGTGCCAGCAGCGGGACATCCGGGGATTACGAGCAGTACTTC. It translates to CASSGTSGDYEQYF. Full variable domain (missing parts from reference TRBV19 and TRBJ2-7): DGGITQSPKYLFRKEGQNVTLSCEQNLNHDAMYWYRQDPGQGLRLIYYSQIVNDFQKGDIAEGYSVSREKKESFPLTVTSAQKNPTAFYLCASSGTSGDYEQYFGPGTRLTVT.

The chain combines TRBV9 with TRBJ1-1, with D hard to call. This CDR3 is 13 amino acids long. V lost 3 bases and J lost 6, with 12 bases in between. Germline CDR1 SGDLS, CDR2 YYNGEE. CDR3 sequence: CASSAGGYAEAFF. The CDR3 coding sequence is TGTGCCAGCAGCGCAGGAGGGTACGCTGAAGCTTTCTTT.

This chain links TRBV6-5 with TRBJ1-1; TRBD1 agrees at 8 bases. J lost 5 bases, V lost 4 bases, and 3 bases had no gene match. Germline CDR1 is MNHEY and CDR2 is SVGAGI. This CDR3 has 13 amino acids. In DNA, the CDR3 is TGTGCCAGCAGTTGGGACAGGACGACTGAAGCTTTCTTT. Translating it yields CASSWDRTTEAFF.

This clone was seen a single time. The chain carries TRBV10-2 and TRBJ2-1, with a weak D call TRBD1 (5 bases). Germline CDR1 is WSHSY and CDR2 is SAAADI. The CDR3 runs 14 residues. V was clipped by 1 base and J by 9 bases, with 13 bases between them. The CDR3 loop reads CASSEYRQSGEQFF. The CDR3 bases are TGCGCCAGCAGTGAGTACAGGCAGTCGGGTGAGCAGTTCTTC.

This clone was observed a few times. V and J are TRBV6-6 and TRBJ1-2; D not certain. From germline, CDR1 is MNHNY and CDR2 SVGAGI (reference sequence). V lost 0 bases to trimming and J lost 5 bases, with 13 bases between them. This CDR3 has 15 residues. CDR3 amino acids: CASSYSIGVGYGYTF. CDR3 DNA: TGTGCCAGCAGTTACTCGATTGGCGTCGGGTATGGCTACACCTTC.

CDR3 sequence reads: CASSYRGQETQYF. CDR3 in DNA: TGTGCCAGCAGCTACAGGGGCCAAGAGACCCAGTACTTC. This sequence joins TRBV7-3 and TRBJ2-5; TRBD1 aligns across 7 bases. The CDR3 spans 13 residues. After removal of 4 bases from V and 1 base from J, the junction contained 0 bases not matched to a gene. Germline V gene data show CDR1 as SGHTA and CDR2 as FQGTGA.

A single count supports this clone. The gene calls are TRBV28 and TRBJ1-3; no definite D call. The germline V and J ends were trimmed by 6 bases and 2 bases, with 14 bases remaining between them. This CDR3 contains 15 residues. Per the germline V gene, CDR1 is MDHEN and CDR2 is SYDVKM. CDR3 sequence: CASSTSTGTGNTIYF. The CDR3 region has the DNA TGTGCCAGCAGCACCTCGACGGGGACTGGAAACACCATATATTTT. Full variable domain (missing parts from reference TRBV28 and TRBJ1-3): DVKVTQSSRYLVKRTGEKVFLECVQDMDHENMFWYRQDPGLGLRLIYFSYDVKMKEKGDIPEGYSVSREKKERFSLILESASTNQTSMYLCASSTSTGTGNTIYFGEGSWLTVV.

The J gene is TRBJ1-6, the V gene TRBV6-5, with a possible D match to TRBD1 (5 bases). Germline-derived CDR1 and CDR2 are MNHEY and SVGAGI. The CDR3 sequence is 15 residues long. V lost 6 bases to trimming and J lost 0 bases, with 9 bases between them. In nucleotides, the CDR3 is TGTGCCAGCAGCCAGGGTGGCTCCTATAATTCACCCCTCCACTTT. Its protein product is CASSQGGSYNSPLHF.

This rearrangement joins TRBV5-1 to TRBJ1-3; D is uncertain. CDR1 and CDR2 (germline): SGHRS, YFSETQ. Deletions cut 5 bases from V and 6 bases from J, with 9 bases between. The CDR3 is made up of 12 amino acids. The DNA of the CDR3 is TGCGCCAGCAGGCGAGATGAAAACACCATATATTTT. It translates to CASRRDENTIYF.

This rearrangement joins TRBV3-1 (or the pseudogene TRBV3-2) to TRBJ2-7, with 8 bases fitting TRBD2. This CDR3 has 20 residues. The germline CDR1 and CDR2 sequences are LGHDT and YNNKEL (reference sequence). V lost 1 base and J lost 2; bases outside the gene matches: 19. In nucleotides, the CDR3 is TGTGCCAGCAGCCAAGGGACCGGGGTTATGACGGGGGGGTGGCCCTACGAGCAGTACTTC. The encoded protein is CASSQGTGVMTGGWPYEQYF.

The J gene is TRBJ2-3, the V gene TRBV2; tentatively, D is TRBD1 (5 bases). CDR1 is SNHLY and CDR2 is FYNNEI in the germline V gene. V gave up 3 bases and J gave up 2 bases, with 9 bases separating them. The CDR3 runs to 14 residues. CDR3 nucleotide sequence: TGTGCCAGCAGTGATGGACAATTCACAGATACGCAGTATTTT. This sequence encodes CASSDGQFTDTQYF. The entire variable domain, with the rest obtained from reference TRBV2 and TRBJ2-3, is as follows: EPEVTQTPSHQVTQMGQEVILRCVPISNHLYFYWYRQILGQKVEFLVSFYNNEISEKSEIFDDQFSVERPDGSNFTLKIRSTKLEDSAMYFCASSDGQFTDTQYFGPGTRLTVL.

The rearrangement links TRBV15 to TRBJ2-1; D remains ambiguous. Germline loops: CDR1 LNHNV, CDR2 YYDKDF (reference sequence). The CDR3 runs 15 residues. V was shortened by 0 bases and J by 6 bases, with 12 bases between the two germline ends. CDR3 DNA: TGTGCCACCAGCAGAGATCTCTCCTCCGGCAATGAGCAGTTCTTC. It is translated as CATSRDLSSGNEQFF.

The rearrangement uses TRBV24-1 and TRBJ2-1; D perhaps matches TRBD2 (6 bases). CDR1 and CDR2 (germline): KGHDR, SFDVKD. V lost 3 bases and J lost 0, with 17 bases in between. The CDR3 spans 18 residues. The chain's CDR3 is CATSDPSSAESSYNEQFF. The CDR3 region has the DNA TGTGCCACCAGTGATCCCTCTAGCGCCGAGAGCTCCTACAATGAGCAGTTCTTC.

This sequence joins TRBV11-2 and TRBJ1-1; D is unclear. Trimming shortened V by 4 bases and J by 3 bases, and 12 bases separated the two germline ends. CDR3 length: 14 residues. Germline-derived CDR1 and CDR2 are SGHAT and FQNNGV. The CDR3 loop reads CASSSIRRDTEAFF. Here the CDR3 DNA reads TGTGCCAGCAGCTCCATTCGTCGGGACACTGAAGCTTTCTTT. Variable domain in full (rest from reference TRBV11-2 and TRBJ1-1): EAGVAQSPRYKIIEKRQSVAFWCNPISGHATLYWYQQILGQGPKLLIQFQNNGVVDDSQLPKDRFSAERLKGVDSTLKIQPAKLEDSAVYLCASSSIRRDTEAFFGQGTRLTVV.

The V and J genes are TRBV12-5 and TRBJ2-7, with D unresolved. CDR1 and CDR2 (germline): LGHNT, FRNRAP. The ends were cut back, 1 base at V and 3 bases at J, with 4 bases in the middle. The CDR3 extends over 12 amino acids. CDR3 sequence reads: CASGLANYEQYF. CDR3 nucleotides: TGTGCTAGTGGTTTGGCAAACTACGAGCAGTACTTC.

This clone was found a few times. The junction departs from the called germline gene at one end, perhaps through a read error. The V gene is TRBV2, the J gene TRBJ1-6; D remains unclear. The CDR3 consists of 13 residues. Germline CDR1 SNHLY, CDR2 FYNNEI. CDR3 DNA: TGTGCCAGCAGTCTAGCCGGAAATTCTCCCCTCCACTTT. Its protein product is CASSLAGNSPLHF.

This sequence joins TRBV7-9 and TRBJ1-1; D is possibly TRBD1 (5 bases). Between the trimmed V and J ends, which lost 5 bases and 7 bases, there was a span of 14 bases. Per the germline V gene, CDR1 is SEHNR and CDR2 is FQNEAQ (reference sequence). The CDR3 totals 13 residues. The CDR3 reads CASSGRGLLEAFF. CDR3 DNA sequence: TGTGCCAGCAGCGGGAGGGGCCTCCTTGAAGCTTTCTTT.